A selection of T cell receptor beta chains follows, all from one sample in a study of long-term antiretroviral therapy in people with HIV. Using immunoSEQ multiplex PCR, the repertoire was profiled, and TCRdb retains in-frame clones only, with some absent. This table has fewer than 25,000 clones, roughly 86% appearing once. The input for sequencing was unsorted PBMCs, taken 1.8 years before starting antiretroviral therapy. These receptor sequences come from a man in his fifties with HIV. Both conserved end residues are part of each CDR3. The D gene is left open where the match is weak. Not every row has a clone size; where given, it reads once, few, many or a size class.

TRBJ1-2 TRBD1 NA TRBV7-9 CASSRSGTGGIYGYTF TGTGCCAGCAGCCGATCCGGGACAGGGGGGATCTATGGCTACACCTTC
TRBJ2-7 TRBD2 NA TRBV5-4 CASSLSGGPLYEQYF TGTGCCAGCAGCCTAAGCGGGGGGCCGCTCTACGAGCAGTACTTC
TRBJ2-7 TRBD2 NA TRBV7-2 CASSPRTSGNYEQYF TGTGCCAGCAGCCCGCGGACTAGCGGAAACTACGAGCAGTACTTC
TRBJ1-2 NA NA TRBV18 CASSTSTGAKDYGYTF TGTGCCAGCTCAACCTCCACTGGAGCCAAAGACTATGGCTACACCTTC
TRBJ2-3 TRBD2 NA TRBV18 CASSPLAGGADTQYF TGTGCCAGCTCACCACTAGCGGGAGGTGCAGATACGCAGTATTTT
TRBJ1-5 NA NA TRBV19 CASSIMAEPQHF TGTGCCAGTAGTATAATGGCGGAGCCCCAGCATTTT
TRBJ2-2 NA NA TRBV18 CASSPPSRALAGELFF TGTGCCAGCTCACCCCCCTCAAGGGCTCTGGCCGGGGAGCTGTTTTTT
TRBJ1-2 NA NA TRBV27 CASSLYEGYGYTF TGTGCCAGCAGTTTATACGAGGGCTATGGCTACACCTTC
TRBJ1-5 NA few TRBV4-3 CASSQDYEQPQHF TGCGCCAGCAGCCAAGATTATGAACAGCCCCAGCATTTT
TRBJ2-2 NA NA TRBV6-5 CASSYLSGIGELFF TGTGCCAGCAGTTACCTGAGCGGTATCGGGGAGCTGTTTTTT
TRBJ2-5 NA NA TRBV6-5 CASSYLETQYF TGTGCCAGCAGTTACCTCGAGACCCAGTACTTC
TRBJ1-1 NA NA TRBV2 CASIQGGDDTEAFF TGTGCCAGCATCCAGGGAGGTGACGACACTGAAGCTTTCTTT
TRBJ2-5 TRBD2 NA TRBV12-5 CASGLAGTKETQYF TGTGCTAGTGGACTAGCGGGAACAAAAGAGACCCAGTACTTC
TRBJ2-2 NA NA TRBV11-2 CASSLGSLLGRRGTGELFF TGTGCCAGCAGCTTAGGGTCTCTGCTTGGAAGACGGGGCACCGGGGAGCTGTTTTTT
TRBJ2-7 TRBD1 NA TRBV5-1 CASSGGQGGEQYF TGCGCCAGCAGCGGAGGACAGGGCGGCGAGCAGTACTTC
TRBJ1-5 TRBD1 NA TRBV30 CAWGQGLNQPQHF TGTGCCTGGGGACAGGGTCTAAATCAGCCCCAGCATTTT
TRBJ1-2 NA NA TRBV11-1 CASSWNGDGYTF TGTGCCAGCAGCTGGAATGGGGACGGCTACACCTTC
TRBJ2-3 TRBD1 NA TRBV5-1 CASSLGRDRVADTQYF TGCGCCAGCAGCTTGGGACGGGACAGGGTGGCAGATACGCAGTATTTT
TRBJ1-4 NA once TRBV11-2 CASSLRWREKLFF TGTGCCAGCAGCTTACGTTGGCGGGAAAAACTGTTTTTT
TRBJ2-1 NA NA TRBV9 CASSVGTRGYNEQFF TGTGCCAGCAGCGTCGGGACTCGTGGATACAATGAGCAGTTCTTC
TRBJ2-5 NA NA TRBV5-1 CASSLVQPQETQYF TGCGCCAGCAGCTTGGTACAGCCCCAAGAGACCCAGTACTTC
TRBJ2-7 TRBD2 NA TRBV4-1 CASSQDFIPGTSGSYEQYF TGCGCCAGCAGCCAAGATTTCATACCCGGGACTAGCGGCTCCTACGAGCAGTACTTC
TRBJ2-7 NA once TRBV6-6 CASSRDLPVSYEQYF TGTGCCAGCAGTCGCGACCTGCCTGTGTCCTACGAGCAGTACTTC
TRBJ1-6 NA NA TRBV5-4 CASSLTNSPLHF TGTGCCAGCAGCTTAACTAATTCACCCCTCCACTTT
TRBJ2-3 TRBD1 NA TRBV9 CASSANRDRGGDTQYF TGTGCCAGCAGCGCAAACCGGGACAGGGGGGGAGATACGCAGTATTTT
TRBJ1-5 TRBD1 NA TRBV29-1 CSVGGTGMNQPQHF TGCAGCGTTGGGGGGACAGGGATGAATCAGCCCCAGCATTTT
TRBJ2-3 TRBD1 NA TRBV5-1 CASSLGQGPTDTQYF TGCGCCAGCAGCTTGGGACAGGGCCCAACAGATACGCAGTATTTT
TRBJ2-7 NA NA TRBV7-6 CASSFGQVGDEQYF TGTGCCAGCAGCTTTGGACAAGTGGGGGACGAGCAGTACTTC
TRBJ1-2 NA once TRBV7-2 CASSLAWVGYTF TGTGCCAGCAGCTTAGCATGGGTCGGCTACACCTTC
TRBJ2-2 TRBD2 NA TRBV7-3 CASSPARGAGELFF TGTGCCAGCAGCCCCGCCCGGGGGGCCGGGGAGCTGTTTTTT
TRBJ2-2 TRBD2 NA TRBV28 CASSLGTSGTGELFF TGTGCCAGCAGTCTGGGGACTAGCGGGACCGGGGAGCTGTTTTTT
TRBJ1-2 NA NA TRBV28 CASLRGGNYGYTF TGTGCCAGCCTCCGAGGGGGTAACTATGGCTACACCTTC
TRBJ2-3 TRBD2 NA TRBV5-1 CASSFERGADTQYF TGCGCCAGCAGCTTCGAGCGGGGGGCAGATACGCAGTATTTT
TRBJ2-7 TRBD2 NA TRBV9 CASSVEDGRPSYEQYF TGTGCCAGCAGCGTAGAGGACGGGAGGCCCTCCTACGAGCAGTACTTC
TRBJ2-3 TRBD1 NA TRBV9 CASSRQQGASDTQYF TGTGCCAGCAGCAGACAACAGGGGGCATCAGATACGCAGTATTTT
TRBJ2-7 NA NA TRBV5-1 CASSIDRLTYEQYF TGCGCCAGCAGCATCGACCGCCTCACCTACGAGCAGTACTTC
TRBJ2-1 TRBD2 NA TRBV7-9 CASSWGGGRAANEQFF TGTGCCAGCAGCTGGGGAGGCGGGAGGGCCGCAAATGAGCAGTTCTTC
TRBJ2-5 TRBD1 NA TRBV30 CAWSWDRGTQYF TGTGCCTGGAGCTGGGACAGGGGGACCCAGTACTTC
TRBJ2-7 NA NA TRBV5-1 CASSLGDDRIYEQYF TGCGCCAGCAGCTTGGGCGACGACAGGATATACGAGCAGTACTTC
TRBJ2-1 NA NA TRBV6-1 CASSEDRVSRDEQFF TGTGCCAGCAGTGAGGACCGAGTCTCGAGGGATGAGCAGTTCTTC
TRBJ1-2 TRBD1 once TRBV2 CASSGQGANGYTF TGTGCCAGCAGTGGACAGGGGGCAAATGGCTACACCTTC
TRBJ2-3 NA NA TRBV7-2 CASSLLGVSDTQYF TGTGCCAGCAGCCTCCTGGGGGTTTCCGATACGCAGTATTTT
TRBJ2-1 NA NA TRBV19 CASSKQPGRGNEQFF TGTGCCAGTAGTAAACAACCGGGGCGTGGGAATGAGCAGTTCTTC
TRBJ2-1 TRBD1 NA TRBV4-1 CASSVTGLVGDEQFF TGCGCCAGCAGCGTGACAGGGCTTGTGGGTGATGAGCAGTTCTTC
TRBJ2-1 NA NA TRBV14 CASLGSEQFF TGTGCCAGCCTAGGGAGTGAGCAGTTCTTC
TRBJ2-7 TRBD2 NA TRBV5-1 CASSLSGTGGEQYF TGCGCCAGCAGCCTGTCTGGGACGGGGGGGGAGCAGTACTTC
TRBJ2-5 NA NA TRBV11-2 CASSLGMAGQTQYF TGTGCCAGCAGCTTGGGGATGGCAGGACAGACCCAGTACTTC
TRBJ1-5 NA few TRBV10-2 CASSEREAQPQHF TGCGCCAGCAGTGAGAGGGAGGCACAGCCCCAGCATTTT
TRBJ2-1 TRBD1 NA TRBV9 CASSVVGQAYNEQFF TGTGCCAGCAGCGTAGTGGGACAGGCGTACAATGAGCAGTTCTTC
TRBJ2-7 TRBD1 few TRBV5-1 CASSAGTGLYEQYF TGCGCCAGCAGCGCTGGGACAGGCCTCTACGAGCAGTACTTC
TRBJ2-5 NA NA TRBV18 CASSPDSWETQYF TGTGCCAGCTCGCCGGATTCTTGGGAGACCCAGTACTTC